The 17 T cell receptor beta chains below were found in one sample sequenced in a study of blood T cells in healthy people across ages. A sample-barcoded 5' primer and a J-beta primer mix were used in a second PCR of roughly 6 to 11 cycles. TCRdb reprocessed the 5' RACE reads via MiXCR and lists one record per CDR3 protein. Among 1,500,000 or so distinct CDR3 sequences listed, about 45% were seen once. Source material: blood. The receptors come from a woman aged 18-29 years in good health.

The chain recombines TRBV21-1 with TRBJ2-1; TRBD1 reflects the table's D call only, with no check against the DNA. TRBV21-1 counts as a pseudogene. CDR3 length: 15 amino acids. CDR3 nucleotide sequence: TGTGCCAGCGCCCAGTATTCAGGGGTCTACAATGAGCAGTTCTTC. This gives the protein CASAQYSGVYNEQFF.

The chain employs TRBV7-2 and TRBJ1-1; D uncertain. CDR1 and CDR2 (germline): SGHTA, FQGNSA. This CDR3 contains 13 residues. The V gene lost 2 bases and the J gene lost 10 bases, with 14 bases spanning the gap. CDR3 in DNA: TGTGCCAGCAGCTTATTTGGAGACTCGGGAGCTTTCTTT. Its translation: CASSLFGDSGAFF.

This clonotype was seen a handful of times. This chain links TRBV7-9 with TRBJ2-4; D is possibly TRBD1 (5 bases). Germline V gene sequence: CDR1 SEHNR, CDR2 FQNEAQ (reference sequence). Trimming cost V 4 bases and J 8 bases, with 24 bases left between them. The CDR3 length is 17 residues. CDR3 in amino acids: CASSSALGQGLADIQYF. The DNA for the CDR3 is TGTGCCAGCAGCTCAGCCCTCGGGCAGGGATTGGCAGACATTCAGTACTTC.

The J gene is TRBJ2-1, the V gene TRBV29-1, with D possibly matching TRBD1 (6 bases). This CDR3 comprises 12 residues. Per germline, CDR1 SQVTM and CDR2 ANQGSEA. With 7 bases removed from V and 10 bases from J, the gap between germline ends came to 17 bases. CDR3 amino acids: CSAEGGSYEQFF. DNA for the CDR3: TGCAGCGCCGAAGGGGGTTCCTACGAGCAGTTCTTC.

The CDR3 DNA follows: TGTGCCAGCTCACCAGCGCCAGGGCTCTACGAGCAGTACTTC. Translating gives CASSPAPGLYEQYF. V is TRBV18 and J is TRBJ2-5, with D maybe TRBD1 (5 bases). The J call is in doubt because the DNA end fits TRBJ2-7 better. CDR1 and CDR2 (germline): KGHSH, LQKENI. This CDR3 comprises 14 residues.

J is TRBJ1-2 and V is TRBV9; 7 bases align to TRBD1. The V and J ends lost 4 bases and 2 bases, in that order; junction bases with no gene match: 8. Germline CDR1 SGDLS, CDR2 YYNGEE. CDR3 length: 15 residues. CDR3 in amino acids: CASSYTGTVNYGYTF. The CDR3 DNA is TGTGCCAGCAGCTATACCGGGACAGTGAACTATGGCTACACCTTC. The full variable domain, its missing parts supplied by reference TRBV9 and TRBJ1-2, is DSGVTQTPKHLITATGQRVTLRCSPRSGDLSVYWYQQSLDQGLQFLIQYYNGEERAKGNILERFSAQQFPDLHSELNLSSLELGDSALYFCASSYTGTVNYGYTFGSGTRLTVV.

The chain employs TRBV7-9 and TRBJ1-3; TRBD1 matches at 7 bases. The V and J ends lost 3 bases and 6 bases, in that order; junction bases with no gene match: 8. The CDR3 is 15 amino acids. In germline, CDR1 is SEHNR, CDR2 FQNEAQ (reference sequence). The CDR3 here is CASSLMRGQVNTIYF. The CDR3 nucleotides are TGTGCCAGCAGCTTGATGAGGGGGCAAGTAAACACCATATATTTT.

This clonotype was detected only a few times. The J gene is TRBJ2-5, the V gene TRBV4-3; TRBD2 agrees at 8 bases. The V segment lost 0 bases and the J segment 2 bases; nucleotides outside the gene matches: 8. This CDR3 spans 17 amino acids. CDR1 LGHNA and CDR2 YSLEER come from the germline V gene. The CDR3 coding sequence is TGCGCCAGCAGCCAAGATTTATTCGGGAGGGGACAAGAGACCCAGTACTTC. It encodes CASSQDLFGRGQETQYF.

This clonotype was found a few times. The rearrangement uses TRBV2 and TRBJ1-2, with TRBD1 as a possible D gene (6 bases). V lost 8 bases to trimming and J lost 4 bases, with 14 bases between them. CDR1 is SNHLY, CDR2 FYNNEI, per germline. The CDR3 extends over 13 amino acids. The CDR3 DNA sequence: TGTGCCAGCTCGACAGGCCGTCCCTATGGCTACACCTTC. It specifies CASSTGRPYGYTF.

This clonotype was seen a handful of times. The chain combines TRBV6-2 or TRBV6-3 with TRBJ1-5; D may be TRBD1 (5 bases). Germline lookup yields CDR1 MNHEY and CDR2 SVGEGT. The CDR3 loop spans 16 amino acids. Trimming removed 4 bases from V and 0 bases from J, with 13 bases in between. The DNA for the CDR3 is TGTGCCAGCAGTTCACCACAGGACGATAGCAATCAGCCCCAGCATTTT. It yields the protein CASSSPQDDSNQPQHF.

This chain uses TRBV28 with TRBJ2-7, with D possibly being TRBD2 (6 bases). Germline CDR1 and CDR2: MDHEN and SYDVKM. Trimming shortened V by 5 bases and J by 0 bases, and 17 bases separated the two germline ends. There are 16 residues in the CDR3. CDR3 region: CASSLREVLSSYEQYF. DNA for the CDR3: TGTGCCAGCAGTCTAAGGGAGGTCCTCAGCTCCTACGAGCAGTACTTC.

The rearrangement joins TRBV20-1 to TRBJ2-7, with 8 bases lining up with TRBD2. J lost 3 bases, V lost 2 bases, and 9 bases had no gene match. Germline CDR1 is DFQATT and CDR2 is SNEGSKA (reference sequence). The CDR3 runs 15 residues. CDR3 protein: CSARLSGSNLYEQYF. The CDR3 DNA is TGCAGTGCTAGATTAAGCGGGAGTAATCTCTACGAGCAGTACTTC.

The V call is TRBV12-3 or TRBV12-4, the J call TRBJ2-5; no firm D call. Trimming cost V 6 bases and J 3 bases, with 11 bases left between them. The CDR3 sequence is 13 residues long. CDR3 DNA sequence: TGTGCCAGCAGGTTTCGGGCCGAAGAGACCCAGTACTTC. Translated, it gives CASRFRAEETQYF.

The V and J genes are TRBV12-3 or TRBV12-4 and TRBJ2-7; D is uncertain. CDR3 length equals 15 residues. Trimming took 2 bases from V and 0 from J, leaving 11 bases between them. The CDR3 reads CASSLSRRNSYEQYF. CDR3 sequence (DNA): TGTGCCAGCAGTTTAAGTCGGCGGAACTCCTACGAGCAGTACTTC.

This clonotype was counted only a few times. This chain links TRBV3-1 with TRBJ2-7; 9 nucleotides align to TRBD1. With 8 bases clipped from V and 5 bases from J, the junction kept 4 bases outside the gene matches. This CDR3 is built from 12 residues. The V gene's germline CDR1 is LGHDT and CDR2 YNNKEL (reference sequence). The CDR3 nucleotides read TGTGCCAGCGGGACAGGGAGCCACGAGCAGTACTTC. The encoded protein is CASGTGSHEQYF.

The rearrangement uses TRBV29-1 and TRBJ2-3, with unresolved D. Trimming left V 4 bases short and J 1 base short, with 9 bases between. Looked up from germline, CDR1 is SQVTM and CDR2 is ANQGSEA. This CDR3 spans 13 amino acids. The CDR3 DNA sequence: TGCAGCGTTGTTCGGCAGCGCACAGATACGCAGTATTTT. As protein: CSVVRQRTDTQYF.

The CDR3 DNA reads TGTGCCAGCAGCCCCAACCGGGACCTCTTTGCGGCAGATACGCAGTATTTT. Translating gives CASSPNRDLFAADTQYF. The chain employs TRBV7-8 and TRBJ2-3; D is possibly TRBD1 or TRBD2 (5 bases each). Looked up from germline, CDR1 is SGHVS and CDR2 is FQNEAQ. The CDR3 loop spans 17 amino acids. Trimming stripped 5 bases from V and 4 bases from J, with 22 bases between. The full variable domain, completed using reference TRBV7-8 and TRBJ2-3, is GAGVSQSPRYKVAKRGQDVALRCDPISGHVSLFWYQQALGQGPEFLTYFQNEAQLDKSGLPSDRFFAERPEGSVSTLKIQRTQQEDSAVYLCASSPNRDLFAADTQYFGPGTRLTVL.